This TCR beta chain was captured by sequencing in a study of OX40 agonist ivuxolimab in advanced cancers. In the study overall: Ivuxolimab, an agonist antibody against OX40 (CD134), was given to patients. Patient treatment consisted of intravenous ivuxolimab administration every 2 weeks at 0.01 to 10 mg/kg.

Germline lookup yields CDR1 MNHNY and CDR2 SVGAGI (reference sequence). V shed 7 bases, J shed 5 bases, and the junction held 7 bases outside the gene matches. This CDR3 has 14 residues. Generated by immunoSEQ multiplex PCR, the TCRdb table keeps only in-frame clones and is missing some. The repertoire holds approximately 68,000 clones, with around 83% as singletons. Patients with autoimmune history or systemic immunosuppression were excluded. This specimen was CD4+ or CD8+ T cells sorted from blood, taken in a trial of the OX40 agonist ivuxolimab. The sequence was obtained from an adult with an advanced solid tumor such as melanoma, head and neck, liver or kidney cancer. The rearrangement uses TRBV6-6 and TRBJ2-2; the match to TRBD2 covers 7 bases. The CDR3 nucleotides are TGTGCCAGCACCGACGGGGGGTCGACCGGGGAGCTGTTTTTT. This gives the protein CASTDGGSTGELFF.